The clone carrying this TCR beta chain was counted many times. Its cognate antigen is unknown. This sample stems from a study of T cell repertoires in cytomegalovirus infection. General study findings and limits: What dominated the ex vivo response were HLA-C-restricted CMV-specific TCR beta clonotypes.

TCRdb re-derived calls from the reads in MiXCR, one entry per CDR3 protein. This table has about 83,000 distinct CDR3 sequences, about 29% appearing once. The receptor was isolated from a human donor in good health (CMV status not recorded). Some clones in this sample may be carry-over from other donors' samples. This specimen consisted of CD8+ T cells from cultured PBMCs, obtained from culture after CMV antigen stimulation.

CDR3 region: CASSQGWGAYNEQFF. In nucleotides, the CDR3 is TGTGCCAGCAGCCAGGGATGGGGGGCCTACAATGAGCAGTTCTTC. The chain employs TRBV7-9 and TRBJ2-1, with a weak D call TRBD2 (6 bases). Germline V lookup: CDR1 SEHNR, CDR2 FQNEAQ (reference sequence). This CDR3 is 15 amino acids long. Between the trimmed V and J ends, which lost 5 bases and 2 bases, there was a span of 13 bases.